The table lists the clone carrying this T cell receptor beta chain with many counts. Its antigen is currently unknown. This entry comes from a study of blood T cells in healthy people across ages. Whole-study context: Researchers report that template switching captured about one barcoded beta molecule per two T cells. Overall study findings and caveats: A conclusive naive versus antigen-experienced comparison was prevented by the unsorted PBMCs.

Peripheral blood from each donor was collected in a volume of about 9.9 milliliters. Each sample gave at least 6.5 million isolated PBMCs. Primed by a sample-barcoded 5' primer and a J-beta primer mix, a second PCR proceeded for about 7 to 11 cycles. TCRdb re-called the 5' RACE reads through MiXCR, storing one row per CDR3 protein. This sample has hundreds of thousands of distinct CDR3 sequences, with about 30% found just once. The CDR3 has 13 residues. V shed 8 bases and J shed 6 bases, with 11 bases lying between them. Germline CDR1 is SGHTA and CDR2 is FQGNSA. The TCR comes from a woman of 80 years or more in good health. The material sequenced was blood. This rearrangement joins TRBV7-2 to TRBJ1-6; weak D call: TRBD1 (5 bases). CDR3 DNA: TGTGCCAGCGGGACGTTCGGTAATTCACCCCTCCACTTT. Its translation is CASGTFGNSPLHF.